Listed below are T cell receptor beta chains from one sample, sequenced in a study of blood T cell repertoires in COVID-19. Data came from immunoSEQ multiplex PCR; TCRdb stores just in-frame clones and leaves some out. The table lists roughly 70,000 clones, around 80% of them singletons. The sequencing input was peripheral blood. The source of these receptors is a man between 65 and 80 years old who had recovered from COVID-19. Both conserved end residues are part of each CDR3. Fields, in order: CDR3 protein, J gene, V gene.

CDR3aa: CASRTQGIAKNIQYF
j_gene: TRBJ2-4
v_gene: TRBV28

CDR3aa: CASSMRQGSYEQYF
j_gene: TRBJ2-7
v_gene: TRBV11-2

CDR3aa: CASSQTIRTEGSGNTIYF
j_gene: TRBJ1-3
v_gene: TRBV14

CDR3aa: CASSPRTGEYSPLHF
j_gene: TRBJ1-6
v_gene: TRBV7-2

CDR3aa: CASSAVWDRHNTGELFF
j_gene: TRBJ2-2
v_gene: TRBV11-2

CDR3aa: CASKTQGGGTGELFF
j_gene: TRBJ2-2
v_gene: TRBV5-4

CDR3aa: CASSVRDMVNIQYF
j_gene: TRBJ2-4
v_gene: TRBV6-2/TRBV6-3

CDR3aa: CASSLGLSYNEQFF
j_gene: TRBJ2-1
v_gene: TRBV5-1

CDR3aa: CASSRGGISYEQYF
j_gene: TRBJ2-7
v_gene: TRBV18

CDR3aa: CASSNQKNTEAFF
j_gene: TRBJ1-1
v_gene: TRBV19

CDR3aa: CASSPGQTNYGYTF
j_gene: TRBJ1-2
v_gene: TRBV7-2

CDR3aa: CAGAGTENSPLHF
j_gene: TRBJ1-6
v_gene: TRBV28

CDR3aa: CATSDPSGNDEQFF
j_gene: TRBJ2-1
v_gene: TRBV24-1

CDR3aa: CASSLGLENEQFF
j_gene: TRBJ2-1
v_gene: TRBV7-7

CDR3aa: CASSNQLTGEQYF
j_gene: TRBJ2-7
v_gene: TRBV19

CDR3aa: CASSLGWDGRGDQPQHF
j_gene: TRBJ1-5
v_gene: TRBV5-1

CDR3aa: CATSRERGLYTEAFF
j_gene: TRBJ1-1
v_gene: TRBV15

CDR3aa: CASSLERRPSSGNTIYF
j_gene: TRBJ1-3
v_gene: TRBV7-2

CDR3aa: CASSQAQGNEKLFF
j_gene: TRBJ1-4
v_gene: TRBV7-9

CDR3aa: CAISGGNQETQYF
j_gene: TRBJ2-5
v_gene: TRBV10-3

CDR3aa: CASSHGLVEQYF
j_gene: TRBJ2-7
v_gene: TRBV6-2/TRBV6-3

CDR3aa: CASTRAGNNQPQHF
j_gene: TRBJ1-5
v_gene: TRBV6-5

CDR3aa: CATQDRASGNTIYF
j_gene: TRBJ1-3
v_gene: TRBV19

CDR3aa: CASSDQGAGELFF
j_gene: TRBJ2-2
v_gene: TRBV5-1

CDR3aa: CASSVVPTGGNTGELFF
j_gene: TRBJ2-2
v_gene: TRBV9

CDR3aa: CATSDAPGTSGTYNEQFF
j_gene: TRBJ2-1
v_gene: TRBV24-1

CDR3aa: CAWNPGTGNEQYF
j_gene: TRBJ2-7
v_gene: TRBV30

CDR3aa: CAWSTGLAGVYSLGNTGELFF
j_gene: TRBJ2-2
v_gene: TRBV30

CDR3aa: CASSDSRGKNNEQFF
j_gene: TRBJ2-1
v_gene: TRBV5-6

CDR3aa: CASIRSGGTTGELFF
j_gene: TRBJ2-2
v_gene: TRBV6-5

CDR3aa: CASSAQTSRQGKLFF
j_gene: TRBJ1-4
v_gene: TRBV9

CDR3aa: CASSGSSTGELFF
j_gene: TRBJ2-2
v_gene: TRBV6-4

CDR3aa: CASSLAGGRETQYF
j_gene: TRBJ2-5
v_gene: TRBV28

CDR3aa: CASSHGQGGLGTEAFF
j_gene: TRBJ1-1
v_gene: TRBV18

CDR3aa: CASSPIRQDNQPQHF
j_gene: TRBJ1-5
v_gene: TRBV27

CDR3aa: CASGSGQITDTQYF
j_gene: TRBJ2-3
v_gene: TRBV12-5

CDR3aa: CASSQDGGTGSYNSPLHF
j_gene: TRBJ1-6
v_gene: TRBV4-3

CDR3aa: CASSSLRFSNTEAFF
j_gene: TRBJ1-1
v_gene: TRBV6-2/TRBV6-3

CDR3aa: CASSLLEGRNQPQHF
j_gene: TRBJ1-5
v_gene: TRBV28

CDR3aa: CASSLSTGGSDEQYF
j_gene: TRBJ2-7
v_gene: TRBV5-1

CDR3aa: CASSTQGAFSSDTQYF
j_gene: TRBJ2-3
v_gene: TRBV9

CDR3aa: CASSHRTDNSPLHF
j_gene: TRBJ1-6
v_gene: TRBV3-1/TRBV3-2

CDR3aa: CASSEAGGLETQYF
j_gene: TRBJ2-5
v_gene: TRBV10-1

CDR3aa: CAWSVRNSPLHF
j_gene: TRBJ1-6
v_gene: TRBV30

CDR3aa: CASSLAVTGELFF
j_gene: TRBJ2-2
v_gene: TRBV5-1

CDR3aa: CASSLNRGETEQFF
j_gene: TRBJ2-1
v_gene: TRBV7-2

CDR3aa: CASSQDSAGGPFAQHEQFF
j_gene: TRBJ2-1
v_gene: TRBV3-1/TRBV3-2

CDR3aa: CASSSRQGRQPQHF
j_gene: TRBJ1-5
v_gene: TRBV11-2

CDR3aa: CSAIPRDRGYEQYF
j_gene: TRBJ2-7
v_gene: TRBV29-1

CDR3aa: CASRDGQGDQPQHF
j_gene: TRBJ1-5
v_gene: TRBV28

CDR3aa: CASSAGDNTEAFF
j_gene: TRBJ1-1
v_gene: TRBV28

CDR3aa: CASGRGTGNQPQHF
j_gene: TRBJ1-5
v_gene: TRBV19

CDR3aa: CASSLGGQGAIGYTF
j_gene: TRBJ1-2
v_gene: TRBV7-9

CDR3aa: CASSLMAGGINEQFF
j_gene: TRBJ2-1
v_gene: TRBV27

CDR3aa: CASSLTRGGGEQYF
j_gene: TRBJ2-7
v_gene: TRBV11-3

CDR3aa: CASSQDLVAGSTDTQYF
j_gene: TRBJ2-3
v_gene: TRBV3-1/TRBV3-2

CDR3aa: CASSLDKGAGGYTF
j_gene: TRBJ1-2
v_gene: TRBV7-2

CDR3aa: CATSRGVSGGTDTQYF
j_gene: TRBJ2-3
v_gene: TRBV15

CDR3aa: CASSTTGSTDTQYF
j_gene: TRBJ2-3
v_gene: TRBV19

CDR3aa: CASSPLGGGTDTQYF
j_gene: TRBJ2-3
v_gene: TRBV9